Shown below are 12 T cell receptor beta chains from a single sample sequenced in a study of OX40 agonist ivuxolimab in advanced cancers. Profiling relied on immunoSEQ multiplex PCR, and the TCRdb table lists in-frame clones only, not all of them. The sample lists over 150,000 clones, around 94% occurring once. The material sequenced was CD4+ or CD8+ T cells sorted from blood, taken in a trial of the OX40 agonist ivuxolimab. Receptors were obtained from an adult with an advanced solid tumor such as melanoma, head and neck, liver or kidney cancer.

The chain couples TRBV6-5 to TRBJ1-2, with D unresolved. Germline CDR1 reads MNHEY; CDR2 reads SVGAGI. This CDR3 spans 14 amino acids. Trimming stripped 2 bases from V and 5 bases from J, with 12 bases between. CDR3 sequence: CASSYRVGEYGYTF. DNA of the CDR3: TGTGCCAGCAGTTACAGGGTCGGAGAATATGGCTACACCTTC.

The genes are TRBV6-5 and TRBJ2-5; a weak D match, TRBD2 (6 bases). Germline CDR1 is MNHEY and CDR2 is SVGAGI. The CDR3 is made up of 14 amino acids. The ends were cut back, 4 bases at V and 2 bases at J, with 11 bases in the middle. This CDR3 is CASSSWGVQETQYF. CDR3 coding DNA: TGTGCCAGCAGTTCCTGGGGGGTGCAAGAGACCCAGTACTTC.

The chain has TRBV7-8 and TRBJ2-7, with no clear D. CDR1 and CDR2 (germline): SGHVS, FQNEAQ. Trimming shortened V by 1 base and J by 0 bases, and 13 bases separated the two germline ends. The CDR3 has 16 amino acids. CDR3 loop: CASSLGQRPSSYEQYF. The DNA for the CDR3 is TGTGCCAGCAGCTTAGGTCAAAGACCCAGCTCCTACGAGCAGTACTTC.

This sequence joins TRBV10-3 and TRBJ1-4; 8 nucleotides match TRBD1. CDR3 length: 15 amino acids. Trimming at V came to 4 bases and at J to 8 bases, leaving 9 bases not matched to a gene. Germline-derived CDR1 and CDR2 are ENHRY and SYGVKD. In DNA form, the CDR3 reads TGTGCCATCAGTGGAACAGGGGGTTTTCAGGAAAAACTGTTTTTT. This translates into CAISGTGGFQEKLFF.

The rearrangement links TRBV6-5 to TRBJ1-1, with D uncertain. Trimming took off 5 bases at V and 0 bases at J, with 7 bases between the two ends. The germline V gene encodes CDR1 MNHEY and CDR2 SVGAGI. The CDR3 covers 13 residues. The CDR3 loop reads CASSSGVNTEAFF. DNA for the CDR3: TGTGCCAGCAGTAGCGGAGTGAACACTGAAGCTTTCTTT.

The CDR3 reads CASSNGGYGYTF. CDR3 DNA sequence: TGTGCCAGTAGTAACGGTGGCTATGGCTACACCTTC. The chain joins TRBV19 to TRBJ1-2; D unclear. The CDR3 spans 12 residues. Germline V gene lookup returns CDR1 LNHDA and CDR2 SQIVND (reference sequence). Deletions cut 4 bases from V and 4 bases from J, with 7 bases between.

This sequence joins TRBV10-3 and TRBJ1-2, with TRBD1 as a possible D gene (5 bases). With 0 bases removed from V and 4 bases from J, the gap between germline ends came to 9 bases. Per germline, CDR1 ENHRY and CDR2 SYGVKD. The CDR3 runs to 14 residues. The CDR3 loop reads CAISESPGSYGYTF. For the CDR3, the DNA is TGTGCCATCAGTGAGTCCCCAGGGAGCTATGGCTACACCTTC.

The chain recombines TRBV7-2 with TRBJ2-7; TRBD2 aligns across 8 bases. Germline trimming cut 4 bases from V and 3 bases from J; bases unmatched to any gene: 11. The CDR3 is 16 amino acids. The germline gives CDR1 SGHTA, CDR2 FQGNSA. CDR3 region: CASSSRGGGTGYEQYF. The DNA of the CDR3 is TGTGCCAGCAGCTCCCGGGGGGGAGGGACGGGCTACGAGCAGTACTTC. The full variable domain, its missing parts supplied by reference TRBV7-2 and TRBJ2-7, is GAGVSQSPSNKVTEKGKDVELRCDPISGHTALYWYRQSLGQGLEFLIYFQGNSAPDKSGLPSDRFSAERTGGSVSTLTIQRTQQEDSAVYLCASSSRGGGTGYEQYFGPGTRLTVT.

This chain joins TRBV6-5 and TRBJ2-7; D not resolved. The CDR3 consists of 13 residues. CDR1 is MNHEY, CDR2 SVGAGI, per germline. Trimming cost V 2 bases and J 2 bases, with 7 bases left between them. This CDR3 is CASSYDQTYEQYF. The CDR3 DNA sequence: TGTGCCAGCAGTTACGACCAAACCTACGAGCAGTACTTC.

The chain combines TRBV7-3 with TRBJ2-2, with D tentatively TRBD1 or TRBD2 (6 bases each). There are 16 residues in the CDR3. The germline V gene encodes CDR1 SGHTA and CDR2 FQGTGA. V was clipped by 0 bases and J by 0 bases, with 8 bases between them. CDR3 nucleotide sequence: TGTGCCAGCAGCTTAACGGGGGGCTCGAACACCGGGGAGCTGTTTTTT. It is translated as CASSLTGGSNTGELFF.

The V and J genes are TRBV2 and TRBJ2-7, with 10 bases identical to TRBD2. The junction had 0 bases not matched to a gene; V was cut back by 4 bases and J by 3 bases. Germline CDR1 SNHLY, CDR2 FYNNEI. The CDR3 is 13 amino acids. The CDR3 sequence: CASSASGSYEQYF. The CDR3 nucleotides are TGTGCCAGCAGTGCTAGCGGGAGCTACGAGCAGTACTTC.

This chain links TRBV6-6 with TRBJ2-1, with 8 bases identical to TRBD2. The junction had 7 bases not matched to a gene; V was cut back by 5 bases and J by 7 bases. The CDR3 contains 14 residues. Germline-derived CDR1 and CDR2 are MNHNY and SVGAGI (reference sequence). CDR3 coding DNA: TGTGCCAGCAGTCCGGGGGGGAGTCATAATGAGCAGTTCTTC. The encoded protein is CASSPGGSHNEQFF.